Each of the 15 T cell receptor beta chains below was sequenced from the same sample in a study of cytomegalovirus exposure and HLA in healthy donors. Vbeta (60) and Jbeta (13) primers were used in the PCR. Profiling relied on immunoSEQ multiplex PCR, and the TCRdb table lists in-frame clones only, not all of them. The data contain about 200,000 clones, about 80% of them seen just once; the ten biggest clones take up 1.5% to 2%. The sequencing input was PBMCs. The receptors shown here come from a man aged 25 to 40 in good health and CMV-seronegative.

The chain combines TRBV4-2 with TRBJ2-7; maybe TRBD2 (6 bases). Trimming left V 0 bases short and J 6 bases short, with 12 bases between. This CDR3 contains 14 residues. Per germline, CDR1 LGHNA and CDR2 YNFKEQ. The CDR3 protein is CASSQDGGVGEQYF. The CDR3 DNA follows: TGTGCCAGCAGCCAAGACGGGGGAGTAGGCGAGCAGTACTTC.

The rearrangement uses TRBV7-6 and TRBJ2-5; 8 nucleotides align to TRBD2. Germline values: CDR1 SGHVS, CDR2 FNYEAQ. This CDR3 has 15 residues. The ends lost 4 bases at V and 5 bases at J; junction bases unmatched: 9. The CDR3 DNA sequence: TGTGCCAGCAGCTCTCTAGCGGGTCGGGAGGAGACCCAGTACTTC. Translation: CASSSLAGREETQYF.

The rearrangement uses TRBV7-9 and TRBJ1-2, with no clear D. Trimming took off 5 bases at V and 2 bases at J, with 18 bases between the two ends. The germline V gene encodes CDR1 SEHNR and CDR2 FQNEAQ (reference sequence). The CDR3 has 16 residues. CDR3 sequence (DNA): TGTGCCAGCAGCGATCAAGGCCGCGGTGGGAACTATGGCTACACCTTC. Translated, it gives CASSDQGRGGNYGYTF.

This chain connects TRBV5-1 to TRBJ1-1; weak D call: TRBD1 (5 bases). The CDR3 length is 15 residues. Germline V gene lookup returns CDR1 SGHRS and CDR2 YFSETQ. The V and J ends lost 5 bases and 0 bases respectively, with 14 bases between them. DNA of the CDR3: TGCGCCAGCAGGTACGACAGCCGCATGAACACTGAAGCTTTCTTT. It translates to CASRYDSRMNTEAFF.

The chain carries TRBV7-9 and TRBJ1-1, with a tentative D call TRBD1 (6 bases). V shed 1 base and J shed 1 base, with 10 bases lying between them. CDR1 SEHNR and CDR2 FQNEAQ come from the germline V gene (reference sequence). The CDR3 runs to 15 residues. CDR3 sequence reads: CASSLGTVSNTEAFF. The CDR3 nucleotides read TGTGCCAGCAGCTTAGGGACAGTCTCGAACACTGAAGCTTTCTTT.

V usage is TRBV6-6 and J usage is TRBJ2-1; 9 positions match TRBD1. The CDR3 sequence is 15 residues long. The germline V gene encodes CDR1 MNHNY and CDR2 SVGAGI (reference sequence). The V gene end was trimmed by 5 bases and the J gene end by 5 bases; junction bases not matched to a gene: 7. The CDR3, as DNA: TGTGCCAGCAGTCCGGGACAGGGACCAAACAATGAGCAGTTCTTC. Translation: CASSPGQGPNNEQFF.

In DNA form, the CDR3 reads TGTGCCAGCAGTTCCCCGGACAGGGAGGGAGGCAATCAGCCCCAGCATTTT. This codes for CASSSPDREGGNQPQHF. V and J are TRBV28 and TRBJ1-5; 8 bases fit TRBD1. Germline V gene lookup returns CDR1 MDHEN and CDR2 SYDVKM. The CDR3 loop spans 17 amino acids. V trimming: 4 bases; J trimming: 2 bases; junction bases outside the gene matches: 10.

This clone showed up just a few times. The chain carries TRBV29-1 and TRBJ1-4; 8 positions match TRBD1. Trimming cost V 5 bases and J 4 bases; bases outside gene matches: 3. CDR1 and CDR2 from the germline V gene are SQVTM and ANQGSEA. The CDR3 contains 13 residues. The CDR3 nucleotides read TGCAGCGTTACGGACAGGGATAATGAAAAACTGTTTTTT. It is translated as CSVTDRDNEKLFF.

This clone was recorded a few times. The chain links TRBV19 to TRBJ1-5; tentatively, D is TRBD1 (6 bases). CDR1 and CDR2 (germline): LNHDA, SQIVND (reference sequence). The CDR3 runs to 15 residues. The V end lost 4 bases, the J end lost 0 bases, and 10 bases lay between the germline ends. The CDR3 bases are TGTGCCAGTAGTAAACAGGGTAATAGCAATCAGCCCCAGCATTTT. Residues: CASSKQGNSNQPQHF.

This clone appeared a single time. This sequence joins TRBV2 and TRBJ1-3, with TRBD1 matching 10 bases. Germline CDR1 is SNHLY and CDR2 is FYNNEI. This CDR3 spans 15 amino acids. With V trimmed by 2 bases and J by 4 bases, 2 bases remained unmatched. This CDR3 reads CASSEWDRGGNTIYF. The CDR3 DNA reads TGTGCCAGCAGTGAATGGGACAGGGGAGGAAACACCATATATTTT. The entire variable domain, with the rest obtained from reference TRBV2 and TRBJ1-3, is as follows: EPEVTQTPSHQVTQMGQEVILRCVPISNHLYFYWYRQILGQKVEFLVSFYNNEISEKSEIFDDQFSVERPDGSNFTLKIRSTKLEDSAMYFCASSEWDRGGNTIYFGEGSWLTVV.

The CDR3 sequence: CASSPGSNYGYTF. The CDR3 DNA follows: TGTGCCAGCAGCCCGGGGTCTAACTATGGCTACACCTTC. The chain is built from TRBV6-6 and TRBJ1-2, with unresolved D. V lost 6 bases to trimming and J lost 0 bases, with 8 bases between them. Per the germline V gene, CDR1 is MNHNY and CDR2 is SVGAGI (reference sequence). This CDR3 has 13 residues.

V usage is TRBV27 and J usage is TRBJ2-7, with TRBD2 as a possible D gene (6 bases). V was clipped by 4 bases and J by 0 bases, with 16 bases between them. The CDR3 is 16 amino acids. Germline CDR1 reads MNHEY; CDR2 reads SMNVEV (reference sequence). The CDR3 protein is CASSSALARSSYEQYF. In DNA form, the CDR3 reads TGTGCCAGCAGTTCGGCCCTAGCGCGGAGCTCCTACGAGCAGTACTTC.

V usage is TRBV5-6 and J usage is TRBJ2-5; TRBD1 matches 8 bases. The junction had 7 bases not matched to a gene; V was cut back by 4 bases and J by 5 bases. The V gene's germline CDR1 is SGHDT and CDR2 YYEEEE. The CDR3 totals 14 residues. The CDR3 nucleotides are TGTGCCAGCAGCCGGTTCTACAGGGGGGAGACCCAGTACTTC. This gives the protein CASSRFYRGETQYF. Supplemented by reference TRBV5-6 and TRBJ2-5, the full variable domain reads DAGVTQSPTHLIKTRGQQVTLRCSPKSGHDTVSWYQQALGQGPQFIFQYYEEEERQRGNFPDRFSGHQFPNYSSELNVNALLLGDSALYLCASSRFYRGETQYFGPGTRLLVL.

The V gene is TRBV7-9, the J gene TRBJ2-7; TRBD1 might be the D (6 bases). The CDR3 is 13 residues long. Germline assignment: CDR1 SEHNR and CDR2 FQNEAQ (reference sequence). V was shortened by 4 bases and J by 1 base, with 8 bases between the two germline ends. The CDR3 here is CASSYTGSYEQYF. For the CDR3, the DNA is TGTGCCAGCAGCTACACAGGGTCCTACGAGCAGTACTTC.

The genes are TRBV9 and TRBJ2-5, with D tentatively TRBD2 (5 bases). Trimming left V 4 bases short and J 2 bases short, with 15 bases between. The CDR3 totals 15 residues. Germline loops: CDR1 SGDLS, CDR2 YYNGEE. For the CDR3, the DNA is TGTGCCAGCAGCCGAGGGAACAGAATTCAAGAGACCCAGTACTTC. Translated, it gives CASSRGNRIQETQYF. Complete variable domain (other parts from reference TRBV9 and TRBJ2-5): DSGVTQTPKHLITATGQRVTLRCSPRSGDLSVYWYQQSLDQGLQFLIQYYNGEERAKGNILERFSAQQFPDLHSELNLSSLELGDSALYFCASSRGNRIQETQYFGPGTRLLVL.